These 20 T cell receptor beta chains were all obtained from the same sample, sequenced in a study of radiation and T cells in renal cell carcinoma. Time point noted: blood 4 weeks post-SBRT, at nephrectomy. The treatment: 15 Gy SBRT to primary tumor, nephrectomy 4 weeks later. Data came from immunoSEQ multiplex PCR; TCRdb stores just in-frame clones and leaves some out. The sample has 140,000 or so clones; around 88% are singletons. The sample here was blood, taken from a patient whose treatment included radiotherapy and nephrectomy. These receptors were taken from a woman in her forties or fifties with renal cell carcinoma.

V gene TRBV28 combines with J gene TRBJ1-2; tentative D call: TRBD1 (6 bases). This CDR3 has 14 amino acids. Germline V CDR1 and CDR2: MDHEN, SYDVKM. Trimming removed 6 bases from V and 4 bases from J, with 15 bases in between. The DNA of the CDR3 is TGTGCCAGCAGGGGTGGCAGGGGCTCCTATGGCTACACCTTC. Its translation is CASRGGRGSYGYTF.

Turning to this clone: An end of the junction differs from the germline gene, which may be a read error. CDR3 nucleotides: TGTGCCAGCAGCCCTAGGGAGTCTCAGCAATACTTC. It yields the protein CASSPRESQQYF. The V call is TRBV11-2, the J call TRBJ2-7, with a weak D call TRBD2 (5 bases). The CDR3 is 12 amino acids. The germline gives CDR1 SGHAT, CDR2 FQNNGV.

This chain joins TRBV7-2 and TRBJ1-1; D perhaps matches TRBD1 (6 bases). CDR1 is SGHTA and CDR2 is FQGNSA in the germline V gene. Trimming removed 5 bases at V and 2 bases at J, with 18 bases between. CDR3 length: 16 residues. As DNA, the CDR3 is TGTGCCAGCAGCCATGGGCGGGGGGCAGTAAACACTGAAGCTTTCTTT. Translating gives CASSHGRGAVNTEAFF.

This sequence joins TRBV28 and TRBJ2-1, with 7 bases matching TRBD1. The V gene's germline CDR1 is MDHEN and CDR2 SYDVKM. Trimming cost V 7 bases and J 7 bases; bases outside gene matches: 13. The CDR3 runs 15 residues. CDR3 bases: TGTGCCAGCACCCCCACAGGGGTGGGATGGAATGAGCAGTTCTTC. It codes for CASTPTGVGWNEQFF.

The chain recombines TRBV7-6 with TRBJ2-7, with D hard to call. Trimming removed 2 bases at V and 0 bases at J, with 8 bases between. The CDR3 length is 14 residues. Germline V gene lookup returns CDR1 SGHVS and CDR2 FNYEAQ. The CDR3 loop reads CASSLSGRSYEQYF. CDR3 DNA sequence: TGTGCCAGCAGCTTATCGGGCCGCTCCTACGAGCAGTACTTC.

V usage is TRBV5-1 and J usage is TRBJ1-3; D unclear. The CDR3 consists of 14 residues. Germline CDR1 reads SGHRS; CDR2 reads YFSETQ. Between the trimmed V and J ends, which lost 0 bases and 0 bases, there was a span of 4 bases. CDR3 nucleotide sequence: TGCGCCAGCAGCTTGGTCGGCTCTGGAAACACCATATATTTT. As protein: CASSLVGSGNTIYF.

This chain connects TRBV10-3 to TRBJ1-5, with a weak D call TRBD1 (5 bases). Trimming took 5 bases from V and 7 from J, leaving 9 bases between them. From germline, CDR1 is ENHRY and CDR2 SYGVKD. This CDR3 comprises 12 residues. CDR3 in DNA: TGTGCCATCAGTCCAGGGAGCCAGCCCCAGCATTTT. Amino acids: CAISPGSQPQHF.

The J gene is TRBJ2-3, the V gene TRBV10-2; possibly TRBD2 for D (6 bases). The V gene lost 3 bases and the J gene lost 1 base, with 14 bases spanning the gap. The length of the CDR3 is 16 residues. In germline, CDR1 is WSHSY, CDR2 SAAADI. CDR3: CASSEGSGGGTDTQYF. The DNA of the CDR3 is TGCGCCAGCAGTGAAGGGTCCGGAGGGGGCACAGATACGCAGTATTTT.

The chain joins TRBV5-1 to TRBJ2-1; possibly TRBD2 for D (6 bases). With 2 bases removed from V and 7 bases from J, the gap between germline ends came to 7 bases. Per the germline V gene, CDR1 is SGHRS and CDR2 is YFSETQ. This CDR3 comprises 12 residues. The CDR3 region is CASSLGLNEQFF. The CDR3 DNA sequence: TGCGCCAGCAGCTTAGGACTAAATGAGCAGTTCTTC.

The chain combines TRBV5-1 with TRBJ2-3; possibly TRBD1 or TRBD2 for D (5 bases each). The CDR3 runs 14 residues. Germline assignment: CDR1 SGHRS and CDR2 YFSETQ. Deletions cut 0 bases from V and 4 bases from J, with 9 bases between. In DNA, the CDR3 is TGCGCCAGCAGCTTGGACTCGGGGCCAGATACGCAGTATTTT. It yields the protein CASSLDSGPDTQYF.

This chain joins TRBV5-1 and TRBJ1-4; D uncertain. The CDR3 totals 14 residues. Germline V CDR1 and CDR2: SGHRS, YFSETQ. Trimming pared 1 base from V and 4 bases from J, leaving 8 bases between. The CDR3 region is CASSLSQDNEKLFF. CDR3 nucleotide sequence: TGCGCCAGCAGCTTGTCCCAGGATAATGAAAAACTGTTTTTT.

Only a few counts were recorded for this clone. Additional DNA sequences in this sample encode the identical CDR3. This chain uses TRBV5-1 with TRBJ1-2; weak D call: TRBD1 (5 bases). V lost 0 bases, J lost 8 bases, and 8 bases lay in between. From germline, CDR1 is SGHRS and CDR2 YFSETQ. The CDR3 extends over 12 amino acids. The CDR3 sequence is CASSLEGDGYTF. CDR3 in DNA: TGCGCCAGCAGCTTGGAAGGGGACGGCTACACCTTC. The entire variable domain, with the rest obtained from reference TRBV5-1 and TRBJ1-2, is as follows: KAGVTQTPRYLIKTRGQQVTLSCSPISGHRSVSWYQQTPGQGLQFLFEYFSETQRNKGNFPGRFSGRQFSNSRSEMNVSTLELGDSALYLCASSLEGDGYTFGSGTRLTVV.

The DNA of the CDR3 is TGTGCCATCAGGGCGGATAGCGGGAGCTCCTACAATGAGCAGTTCTTC. This translates into CAIRADSGSSYNEQFF. The chain joins TRBV10-3 to TRBJ2-1, with 9 bases fitting TRBD2. The junction had 6 bases not matched to a gene; V was cut back by 6 bases and J by 0 bases. The germline CDR1 and CDR2 sequences are ENHRY and SYGVKD. The CDR3 extends over 16 amino acids.

The CDR3 DNA is TGTGCCAGCAGTCCCAAGACTAGCGGGAGTACGGATACGCAGTATTTT. This codes for CASSPKTSGSTDTQYF. The chain combines TRBV6-4 with TRBJ2-3, with 12 bases identical to TRBD2. Germline V gene data show CDR1 as MRHNA and CDR2 as SNTAGT. The J segment lost 6 bases and the V segment lost 5 bases, leaving 9 bases of the junction unmatched. The CDR3 sequence is 16 residues long.

The chain employs TRBV4-3 and TRBJ2-4; TRBD1 agrees at 9 bases. J lost 6 bases, V lost 4 bases, and 7 bases had no gene match. CDR1 and CDR2 (germline): LGHNA, YSLEER. The CDR3 sequence is 15 residues long. The CDR3 nucleotides read TGCGCCAGCAGCCCCGGACAGGGGAGGGGAAACATTCAGTACTTC. Amino acids: CASSPGQGRGNIQYF.

This chain joins TRBV6-5 and TRBJ1-6, with a possible D match to TRBD1 (5 bases). This CDR3 spans 16 amino acids. Trimming removed 0 bases at V and 8 bases at J, with 14 bases between. CDR1 and CDR2 (germline): MNHEY, SVGAGI. The CDR3 nucleotides read TGTGCCAGCAGTTACTCGGGGGAGGGTTCGGATTCACCCCTCCACTTT. Protein sequence: CASSYSGEGSDSPLHF.

This rearrangement joins TRBV5-6 to TRBJ2-3, with D perhaps matching TRBD1 (6 bases). The CDR3 extends over 14 amino acids. In germline, CDR1 is SGHDT, CDR2 YYEEEE. Trimming removed 3 bases at V and 2 bases at J, with 10 bases between. The CDR3 sequence: CASSSGQYTDTQYF. The CDR3 DNA sequence: TGTGCCAGCAGCTCCGGACAGTACACAGATACGCAGTATTTT.

This chain connects TRBV2 to TRBJ2-6; tentatively, D is TRBD1 (6 bases). CDR3 size: 14 residues. CDR1 SNHLY and CDR2 FYNNEI come from the germline V gene. Between the trimmed V and J ends, which lost 6 bases and 3 bases, there was a span of 9 bases. CDR3 bases: TGTGCCAGCAGCAACAGGGTTGGGGCCAACGTCCTGACTTTC. As protein: CASSNRVGANVLTF.

The chain has TRBV6-5 and TRBJ1-1, with TRBD1 matching 8 bases. Germline lookup yields CDR1 MNHEY and CDR2 SVGAGI. With V trimmed by 2 bases and J by 1 base, 0 bases remained unmatched. The CDR3 is 14 amino acids. CDR3 nucleotide sequence: TGTGCCAGCAGTTACGACAGGGGGAACACTGAAGCTTTCTTT. Its translation is CASSYDRGNTEAFF.

This chain uses TRBV4-1 with TRBJ2-7; no firm D call. V gave up 0 bases and J gave up 3 bases, with 6 bases separating them. This CDR3 has 13 amino acids. Germline V CDR1 and CDR2: MGHRA, YSYEKL. The CDR3 DNA reads TGCGCCAGCAGCCAAGATGAGAGCTACGAGCAGTACTTC. Amino acid sequence: CASSQDESYEQYF.